The source of this T cell receptor (beta chain) is a study of Ad26.COV2.S vaccination and SARS-CoV-2 variants. Background on the study: Donor was in the COV1001 Ad26.COV2.S trial arm. Participants got Ad26.COV2.S intramuscularly, once or twice 56 days apart. General study findings and limits: People who got the vaccine had more spike-specific TCR breadth than people who got placebo.

This table comes from immunoSEQ multiplex PCR, and its TCRdb copy is limited to in-frame clones, with some not included. The sample lists some 250,000 clones, 85% to 90% occurring once. This CDR3 spans 16 amino acids. V lost 5 bases and J lost 9; bases outside the gene matches: 14. Germline CDR1 and CDR2: SEHNR and FQNEAQ (reference sequence). With respect to this clone: The antigen is undetermined.

Treatment here: roughly 20 received Ad26.COV2.S at low or high dose, single or two shots; 5 received placebo; per-sample allocation not given. Day 63 following the first vaccine or placebo injection was when the samples were taken. SARS-CoV-2 spike from the Wuhan strain was encoded by the vaccine, an Ad26 vector. Sequenced material: peripheral blood, taken in a trial of Ad26.COV2.S vaccine versus placebo. The receptor was isolated from a person aged 18-60 years who received the Ad26.COV2.S COVID-19 vaccine or a placebo. The chain links TRBV7-9 to TRBJ2-1; 9 nucleotides match TRBD1. Here the CDR3 DNA reads TGTGCCAGCAGCCCCCGACAGGGGGAGAAAGTAGTTGAGCAGTTCTTC. Protein sequence: CASSPRQGEKVVEQFF.